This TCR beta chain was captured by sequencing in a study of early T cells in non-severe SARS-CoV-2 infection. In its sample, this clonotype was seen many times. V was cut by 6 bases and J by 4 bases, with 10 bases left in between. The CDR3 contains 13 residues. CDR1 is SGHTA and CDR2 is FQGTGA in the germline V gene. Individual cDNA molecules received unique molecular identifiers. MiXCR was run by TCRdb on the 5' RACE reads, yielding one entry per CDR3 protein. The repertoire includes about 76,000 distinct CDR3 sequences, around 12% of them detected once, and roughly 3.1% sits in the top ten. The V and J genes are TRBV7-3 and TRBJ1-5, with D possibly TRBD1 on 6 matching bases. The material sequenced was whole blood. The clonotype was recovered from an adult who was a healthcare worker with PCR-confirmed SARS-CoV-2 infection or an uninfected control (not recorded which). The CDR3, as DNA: TGTGCCAGCAGTCCCGGACAGAATCAGCCCCAGCATTTT. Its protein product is CASSPGQNQPQHF. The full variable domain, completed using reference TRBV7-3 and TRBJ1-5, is GAGVSQTPSNKVTEKGKYVELRCDPISGHTALYWYRQSLGQGPEFLIYFQGTGAADDSGLPNDRFFAVRPEGSVSTLKIQRTERGDSAVYLCASSPGQNQPQHFGDGTRLSIL.